This entry lists 6 T cell receptor beta chains sequenced from one sample in a study of Ad26.COV2.S vaccination and SARS-CoV-2 variants. TCRdb's table, derived via immunoSEQ multiplex PCR, lists solely in-frame clones and lacks some. The table has 350,000 to 450,000 clones, roughly 81% seen once. Treatment in this sample: some 20 received Ad26.COV2.S at low or high dose, single or two shots; 5 received placebo; per-sample allocation not given. All samples were drawn on day 63, counting from the first vaccine or placebo injection. Source: peripheral blood, taken in a trial of Ad26.COV2.S vaccine versus placebo. These receptors all come from a person aged 18-65 years who received the Ad26.COV2.S COVID-19 vaccine or a placebo.

The rearrangement joins TRBV29-1 to TRBJ2-7; possibly TRBD2 for D (5 bases). The CDR3 is 12 residues long. The germline gives CDR1 SQVTM, CDR2 ANQGSEA. Between the trimmed V and J ends, which lost 3 bases and 0 bases, there was a span of 6 bases. In DNA form, the CDR3 reads TGCAGCGTTGACGAGGGCTCCTACGAGCAGTACTTC. Translated, it gives CSVDEGSYEQYF.

CDR3 in amino acids: CASSESGTGSGIEAFF. The CDR3, as DNA: TGTGCCAGCAGTGAATCTGGGACAGGGAGTGGGATAGAAGCTTTCTTT. This sequence joins TRBV25-1 and TRBJ1-1; 9 bases are a match to TRBD1. Germline V gene lookup returns CDR1 MGHDK and CDR2 SYGVNS. V lost 1 base and J lost 8; bases outside the gene matches: 11. CDR3 size: 16 residues.

The chain couples TRBV6-5 to TRBJ2-5; D is tentatively TRBD1 or TRBD2 (6 bases each). CDR1 MNHEY and CDR2 SVGAGI come from the germline V gene. The V gene lost 10 bases and the J gene lost 0 bases, with 15 bases spanning the gap. The CDR3 covers 14 residues. CDR3 bases: TGTGCCACCCGAGGGGGGTTTTACCAAGAGACCCAGTACTTC. It is translated as CATRGGFYQETQYF.

The V and J genes are TRBV7-2 and TRBJ1-6; no clear D gene. CDR3 length: 14 residues. CDR1 and CDR2 (germline): SGHTA, FQGNSA. V was cut by 1 base and J by 10 bases, with 11 bases left in between. The CDR3 DNA is TGTGCCAGCAGCTTAGTTGGGTCAGGCTCACCCCTCCACTTT. Protein sequence: CASSLVGSGSPLHF.

This chain joins TRBV21-1 and TRBJ1-5; no DNA check was done on the table's D call, TRBD1. TRBV21-1 is a documented pseudogene. The CDR3 sequence is 19 residues long. The CDR3 DNA is TGTGCCAGCAGCAAAGGGATCGCGGACAGGAAAGATAGCAATCAGCCCCAGCATTTT. Translating it yields CASSKGIADRKDSNQPQHF.

The CDR3 protein is CAISKDSSYNSPLHF. CDR3 in DNA: TGTGCCATCAGTAAGGATAGCTCCTATAATTCACCCCTCCACTTT. The chain combines TRBV10-3 with TRBJ1-6, with no clear D. The V end lost 5 bases, the J end lost 0 bases, and 8 bases lay between the germline ends. The CDR3 runs to 15 residues. Per the germline V gene, CDR1 is ENHRY and CDR2 is SYGVKD.